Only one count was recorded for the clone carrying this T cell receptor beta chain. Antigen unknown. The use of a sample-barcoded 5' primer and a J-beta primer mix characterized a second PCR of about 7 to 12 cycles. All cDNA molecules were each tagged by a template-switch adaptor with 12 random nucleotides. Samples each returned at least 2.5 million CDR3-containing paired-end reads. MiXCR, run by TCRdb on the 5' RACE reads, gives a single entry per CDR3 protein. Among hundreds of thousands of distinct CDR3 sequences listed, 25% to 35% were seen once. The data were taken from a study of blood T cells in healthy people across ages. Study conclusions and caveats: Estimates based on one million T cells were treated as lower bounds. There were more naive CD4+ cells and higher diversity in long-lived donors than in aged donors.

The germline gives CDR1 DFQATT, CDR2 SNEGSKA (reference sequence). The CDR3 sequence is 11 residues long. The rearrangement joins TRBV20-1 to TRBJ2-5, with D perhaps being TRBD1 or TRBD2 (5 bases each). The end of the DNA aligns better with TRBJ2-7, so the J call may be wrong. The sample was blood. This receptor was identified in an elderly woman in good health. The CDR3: CSALRGDEQYF. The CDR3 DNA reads TGCAGTGCCCTTCGAGGGGACGAGCAGTACTTC.